This is a list of T cell receptor beta chains from one sample in a study of cytomegalovirus exposure and HLA in healthy donors. Generated by immunoSEQ multiplex PCR, the TCRdb table keeps only in-frame clones and is missing some. Here the sample spans about 150,000 clones, around 85% being singletons. Sequenced sample: PBMCs. All receptors come from a woman in her twenties or thirties in good health and CMV-seronegative. Both conserved end residues are part of each CDR3. A D gene is named only where the DNA matches it firmly. The size field is filled for only some rows; it gives once, few, many or a size class.

V	D	size	J	DNA	CDR3
TRBV7-6	TRBD2	.	TRBJ2-1	TGTGCCAGCACCCTGTACCGGGGTGAGCGGGGGGAGGGGAATGAGCAGTTCTTC	CASTLYRGERGEGNEQFF
TRBV7-6	TRBD1	.	TRBJ1-3	TGTGCCAGCAGCTTAGAAATTACAGGGGGCTCTGGAAACACCATATATTTT	CASSLEITGGSGNTIYF
TRBV6-1	.	few	TRBJ2-6	TGTGCCAGCAGTGCCTCGAGGGTAGCTGGGGCCAACGTCCTGACTTTC	CASSASRVAGANVLTF
TRBV11-2	TRBD2	.	TRBJ2-5	TGTGCCAGCAGCTTTAGGACTAGCATGGAGACCCAGTACTTC	CASSFRTSMETQYF
TRBV12-5	.	.	TRBJ1-1	TGTGCTAGTGCCACTCCCGGGGGCCGGGGGGGAGCTTTCTTT	CASATPGGRGGAFF
TRBV7-3	TRBD1	.	TRBJ2-7	TGTGCCAGCAGCTTAGGCCCGCAGGACAGGGAGCAGTACTTC	CASSLGPQDREQYF
TRBV5-8	.	.	TRBJ1-5	TGTGCCAGCAGCTCCCGCGACCCGAGGAATCAGCCCCAGCATTTT	CASSSRDPRNQPQHF
TRBV2	TRBD2	.	TRBJ2-5	TGTGCCAGCACACGGGGGGGTCAAGAGACCCAGTACTTC	CASTRGGQETQYF
TRBV7-9	TRBD1	.	TRBJ2-5	TGTGCCAGCAGCCCGACAGGGACCAGAAGGGAGACCCAGTACTTC	CASSPTGTRRETQYF
TRBV6-5	.	.	TRBJ2-7	TGTGCCAGCAGTCCAGGGTTCTACGAGCAGTACTTC	CASSPGFYEQYF
TRBV6-4	TRBD2	.	TRBJ2-1	TGTGCCAGCAGTGTAGCGGGGGGGGTGAATGAGCAGTTCTTC	CASSVAGGVNEQFF
TRBV2	TRBD2	.	TRBJ2-1	TGTGCCAGCGAAATGGCGGGGGGCCGATACAATGAGCAGTTCTTC	CASEMAGGRYNEQFF
TRBV6-5	TRBD1	.	TRBJ1-6	TGTGCCAGCAGTGATGGGACAGAGAATTCACCCCTCCACTTT	CASSDGTENSPLHF
TRBV9	.	.	TRBJ1-1	TGTGCCAGCAGCGCCTTGAACACTGAAGCTTTCTTT	CASSALNTEAFF
TRBV7-6	TRBD2	.	TRBJ2-3	TGTGCCAGCAGCCGAGGGACGGGGGGAGATACGCAGTATTTT	CASSRGTGGDTQYF
TRBV7-8	.	.	TRBJ1-2	TGTGCCAGCAGCTTAGTAGGACAAAGAGGAGAGGGCTACACCTTC	CASSLVGQRGEGYTF
TRBV30	.	.	TRBJ1-3	TGTGCCTGGGGCATGTACTCTGGAAACACCATATATTTT	CAWGMYSGNTIYF
TRBV5-5	TRBD2	.	TRBJ2-5	TGTGCCAGCAGCCATTATACCGGGACTAGCGGAGCCTGGTACCAAGAGACCCAGTACTTC	CASSHYTGTSGAWYQETQYF
TRBV10-3	TRBD2	.	TRBJ2-1	TGTGCCATCAGTGAGTCGCGGGAGGGGGGGGACAATGAGCAGTTCTTC	CAISESREGGDNEQFF
TRBV2	.	.	TRBJ1-5	TGTGCCAGCAGTGAATTGTCAGGGAGGAATCAGCCCCAGCATTTT	CASSELSGRNQPQHF
TRBV29-1	TRBD1	.	TRBJ1-4	TGCAGCGCCGGGGCAGGGGGCGGTGAAAAACTGTTTTTT	CSAGAGGGEKLFF
TRBV6-5	.	.	TRBJ2-2	TGTGCCAGCAGTGTGGGAGCGGACACCGGGGAGCTGTTTTTT	CASSVGADTGELFF
TRBV19	.	.	TRBJ2-7	TGTGCCAGTAGCCCAACACAGGGGGGGGCCTACGAGCAGTACTTC	CASSPTQGGAYEQYF
TRBV7-7	TRBD2	few	TRBJ2-2	TGTGCCACTGGACTAGCGGGGTATCTTCACGGGGAGCTGTTTTTT	CATGLAGYLHGELFF
TRBV27	.	.	TRBJ1-5	TGTGCCAGCAGTTTATCGGGCACCGTTGGTAGCAATCAGCCCCAGCATTTT	CASSLSGTVGSNQPQHF
TRBV7-9	TRBD2	.	TRBJ2-2	TGTGCCAGCAGCTCTTTGGGGGGGAAGGACACCGGGGAGCTGTTTTTT	CASSSLGGKDTGELFF
TRBV4-2	TRBD1	.	TRBJ1-2	TGTGCCAGCAGCCAACAAACGGGACAGGGTGTTGGCTACACCTTC	CASSQQTGQGVGYTF
TRBV19	.	few	TRBJ1-1	TGTGCCAGTAGTAAATATGCTGAAGCTTTCTTT	CASSKYAEAFF
TRBV5-4	.	few	TRBJ1-2	TGTGCCAGCAGCTCGGGACTGTATGGCTACACCTTC	CASSSGLYGYTF
TRBV15	TRBD1	.	TRBJ2-7	TGTGCCACCAGCCTGGACAGGGGGCGAAGGGAGCAGTACTTC	CATSLDRGRREQYF
TRBV11-3	TRBD2	.	TRBJ2-1	TGTGCCAGCAGCTCCGGGACTAGCGGGAGAAATGAGCAGTTCTTC	CASSSGTSGRNEQFF
TRBV9	.	.	TRBJ2-3	TGTGCCAGCAGCGTAGCGGGGGACACAGATACGCAGTATTTT	CASSVAGDTDTQYF